The T cell receptor (beta chain) described here comes from a study of shared clonotypes between healthy human individuals. The CDR3 length is 17 residues. Germline CDR1 is MNHNS and CDR2 is SASEGT. The assay ran at deep level. The repertoire was sequenced with immunoSEQ multiplex PCR; TCRdb's copy has only in-frame clones and lacks some. The sample yields some 480,000 clones, around 80% seen once. This clone was counted once. The junction departs from the called germline gene at one end, perhaps through a read error. This TCR derives from a woman aged 40 to 50 in good health. Some clones in this sample may be carry-over from other donors' samples. Sequences were obtained from PBMCs. This sequence joins TRBV6-1 and TRBJ1-1; unclear D gene. The CDR3, as DNA: TGTGCCAGCAGCGAAGCGCGGATCTTGACGGCGAACCTTGAAGCTTTCTTT. Translation: CASSEARILTANLEAFF.